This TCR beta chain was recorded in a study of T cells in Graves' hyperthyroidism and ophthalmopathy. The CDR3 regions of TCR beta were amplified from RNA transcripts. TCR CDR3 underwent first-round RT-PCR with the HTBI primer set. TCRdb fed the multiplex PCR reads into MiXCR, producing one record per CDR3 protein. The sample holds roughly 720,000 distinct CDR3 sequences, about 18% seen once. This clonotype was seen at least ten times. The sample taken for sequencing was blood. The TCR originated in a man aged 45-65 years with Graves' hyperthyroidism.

The CDR3 region has the DNA TGTGCCAGCAGTCCTTTTTCAGTAGCGGGAGCCACAGATACGCAGTATTTT. This encodes CASSPFSVAGATDTQYF. The V and J genes are TRBV27 and TRBJ2-3; 9 bases agree with TRBD2. The V gene's germline CDR1 is MNHEY and CDR2 SMNVEV (reference sequence). The CDR3 sequence is 17 residues long. V trimming: 5 bases; J trimming: 2 bases; junction bases outside the gene matches: 11.